Each of the 6 T cell receptor beta chains below was sequenced from the same sample in a study of T cell responses to AZD1222 COVID-19 vaccine. Sequencing was performed with immunoSEQ multiplex PCR; in TCRdb, only in-frame clones are kept and a portion is missing. In the table there are fewer than 90,000 clones, about 88% of which are singletons. The sample was peripheral blood, taken on day 0 of AZD1222 vaccination. The receptors come from an adult in good health.

CDR3 residues: CASSLGQGGQPQHF. Here the CDR3 DNA reads TGTGCCAGCAGCCTAGGACAGGGTGGTCAGCCCCAGCATTTT. The V call is TRBV6-5, the J call TRBJ1-5; TRBD1 matches 8 bases. The germline CDR1 and CDR2 sequences are MNHEY and SVGAGI. V lost 6 bases, J lost 6 bases, and 7 bases stayed unmatched. CDR3 size: 14 residues.

This chain joins TRBV28 and TRBJ1-1; D is perhaps TRBD1 (5 bases). Germline V gene data show CDR1 as MDHEN and CDR2 as SYDVKM. Trimming removed 7 bases at V and 4 bases at J, with 13 bases between. There are 13 residues in the CDR3. CDR3 nucleotides: TGTGCCAGCAATTCTGGGGCAGGCACTGAAGCTTTCTTT. The encoded protein is CASNSGAGTEAFF.

The rearrangement uses TRBV25-1 and TRBJ1-3; no definite D call. The CDR3 is made up of 15 amino acids. Trimming pared 4 bases from V and 2 bases from J, leaving 12 bases between. The germline gives CDR1 MGHDK, CDR2 SYGVNS. CDR3 DNA sequence: TGTGCCAGCAGTGTCCCAGGCAAGGCTGGAAACACCATATATTTT. Translating it yields CASSVPGKAGNTIYF.

V gene TRBV27 combines with J gene TRBJ1-2, with a possible D match to TRBD1 (6 bases). From germline, CDR1 is MNHEY and CDR2 SMNVEV (reference sequence). The CDR3 totals 16 residues. Trimming removed 2 bases at V and 5 bases at J, with 18 bases between. CDR3 bases: TGTGCCAGCAGTTTAAGGCAGACGAATAGGGGGTATGGCTACACCTTC. Encoded protein: CASSLRQTNRGYGYTF.

As DNA, the CDR3 is TGTGCCTGGAGCCCGGGACAAACACGGTACTTC. It yields the protein CAWSPGQTRYF. The chain employs TRBV30 and TRBJ2-4, with a possible D match to TRBD1 (6 bases). The V end was cut by 3 bases, the J end by 15 bases, with 15 bases between. CDR1 and CDR2 from the germline V gene are GTSNPN and SVGIG (reference sequence). The CDR3 length is 11 residues. The variable domain in full, completed from reference TRBV30 and TRBJ2-4, reads SQTIHQWPATLVQPVGSPLSLECTVEGTSNPNLYWYRQAAGRGLQLLFYSVGIGQISSEVPQNLSASRPQDRQFILSSKKLLLSDSGFYLCAWSPGQTRYFGAGTRLSVL.

J is TRBJ2-1 and V is TRBV18, with D perhaps matching TRBD2 (5 bases). The CDR3 totals 16 residues. The germline V and J ends were trimmed by 0 bases and 6 bases, with 15 bases remaining between them. Germline CDR1 and CDR2: KGHSH and LQKENI. This CDR3 reads CASSPPNLALGNEQFF. DNA of the CDR3: TGTGCCAGCTCACCACCGAACCTAGCTCTGGGCAATGAGCAGTTCTTC.